This T cell receptor (beta chain) is from a study of CD8 T cells in ankylosing spondylitis. CDR3 size: 15 residues. Via MiXCR, TCRdb re-called the 5' RACE reads, giving one row per CDR3 protein. The sample yields under 120,000 distinct CDR3 sequences, less than 25% seen once. Sequenced input: synovial fluid, either unsorted or a sorted T cell fraction (not recorded which). This sequence was found in a male donor with ankylosing spondylitis. The chain carries TRBV21-1 and TRBJ1-5; the DNA was not compared with TRBD1, the D call given in the table. TRBV21-1 is termed a pseudogene. CDR3 region: CASNGTGGSNQPQHF. DNA for the CDR3: TGTGCCAGCAATGGGACAGGGGGTAGCAATCAGCCCCAGCATTTT.